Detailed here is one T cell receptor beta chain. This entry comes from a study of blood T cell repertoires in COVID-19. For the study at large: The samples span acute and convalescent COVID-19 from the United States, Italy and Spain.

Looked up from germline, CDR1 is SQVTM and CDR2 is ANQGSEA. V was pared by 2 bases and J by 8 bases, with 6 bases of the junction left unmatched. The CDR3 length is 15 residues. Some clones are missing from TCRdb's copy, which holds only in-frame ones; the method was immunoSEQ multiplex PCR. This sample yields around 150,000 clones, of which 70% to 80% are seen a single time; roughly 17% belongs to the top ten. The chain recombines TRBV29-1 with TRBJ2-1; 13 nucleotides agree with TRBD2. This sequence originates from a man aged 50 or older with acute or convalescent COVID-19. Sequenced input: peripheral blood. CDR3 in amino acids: CSVEPLAGGPDEQFF. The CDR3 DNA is TGCAGCGTTGAACCACTAGCGGGGGGGCCGGATGAGCAGTTCTTC.